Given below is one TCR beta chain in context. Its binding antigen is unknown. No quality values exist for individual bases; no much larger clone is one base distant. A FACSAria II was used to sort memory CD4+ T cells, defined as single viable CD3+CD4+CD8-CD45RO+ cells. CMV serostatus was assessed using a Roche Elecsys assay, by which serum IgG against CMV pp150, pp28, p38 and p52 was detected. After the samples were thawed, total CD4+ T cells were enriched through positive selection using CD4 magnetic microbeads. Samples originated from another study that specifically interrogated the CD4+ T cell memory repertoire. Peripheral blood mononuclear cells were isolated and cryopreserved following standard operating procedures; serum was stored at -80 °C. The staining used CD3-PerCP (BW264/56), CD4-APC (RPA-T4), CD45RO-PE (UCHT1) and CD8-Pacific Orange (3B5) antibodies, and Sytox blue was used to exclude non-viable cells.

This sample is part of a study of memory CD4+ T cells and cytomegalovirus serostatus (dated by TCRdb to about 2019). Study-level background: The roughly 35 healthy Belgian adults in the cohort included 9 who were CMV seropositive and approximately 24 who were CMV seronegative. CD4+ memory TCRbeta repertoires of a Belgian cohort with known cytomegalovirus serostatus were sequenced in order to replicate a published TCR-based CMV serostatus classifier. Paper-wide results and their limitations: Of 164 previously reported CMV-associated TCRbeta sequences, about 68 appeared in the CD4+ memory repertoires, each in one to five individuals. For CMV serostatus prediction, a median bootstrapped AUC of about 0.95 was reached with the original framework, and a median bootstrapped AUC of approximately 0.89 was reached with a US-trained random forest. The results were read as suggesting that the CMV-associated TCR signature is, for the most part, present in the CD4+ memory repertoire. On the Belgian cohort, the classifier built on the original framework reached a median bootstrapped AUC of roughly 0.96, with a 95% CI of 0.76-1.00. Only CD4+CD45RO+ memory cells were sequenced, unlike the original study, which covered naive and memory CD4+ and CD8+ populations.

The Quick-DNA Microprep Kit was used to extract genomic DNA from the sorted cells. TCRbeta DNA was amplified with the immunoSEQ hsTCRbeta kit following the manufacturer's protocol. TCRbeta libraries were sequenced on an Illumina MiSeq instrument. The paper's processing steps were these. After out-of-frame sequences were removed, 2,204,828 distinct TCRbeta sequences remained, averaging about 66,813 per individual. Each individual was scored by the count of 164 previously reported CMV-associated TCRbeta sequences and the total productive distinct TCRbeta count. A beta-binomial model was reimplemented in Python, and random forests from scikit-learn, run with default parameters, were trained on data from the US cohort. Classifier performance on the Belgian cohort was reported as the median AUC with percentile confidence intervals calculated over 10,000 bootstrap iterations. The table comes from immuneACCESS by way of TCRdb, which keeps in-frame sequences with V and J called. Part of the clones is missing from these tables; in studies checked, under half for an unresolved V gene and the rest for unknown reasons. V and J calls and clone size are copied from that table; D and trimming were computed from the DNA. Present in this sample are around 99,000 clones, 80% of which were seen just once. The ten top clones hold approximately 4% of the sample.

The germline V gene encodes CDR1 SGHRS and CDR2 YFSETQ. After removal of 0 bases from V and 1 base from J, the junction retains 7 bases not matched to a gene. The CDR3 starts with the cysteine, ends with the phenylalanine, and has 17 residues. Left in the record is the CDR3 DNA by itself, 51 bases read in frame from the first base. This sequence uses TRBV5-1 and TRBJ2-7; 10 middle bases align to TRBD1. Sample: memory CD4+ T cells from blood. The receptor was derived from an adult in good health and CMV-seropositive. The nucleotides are TGCGCCAGCAGCTTGGGGCCCCGGGACAGGGGTTCCTACGAGCAGTACTTC. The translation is CASSLGPRDRGSYEQYF.